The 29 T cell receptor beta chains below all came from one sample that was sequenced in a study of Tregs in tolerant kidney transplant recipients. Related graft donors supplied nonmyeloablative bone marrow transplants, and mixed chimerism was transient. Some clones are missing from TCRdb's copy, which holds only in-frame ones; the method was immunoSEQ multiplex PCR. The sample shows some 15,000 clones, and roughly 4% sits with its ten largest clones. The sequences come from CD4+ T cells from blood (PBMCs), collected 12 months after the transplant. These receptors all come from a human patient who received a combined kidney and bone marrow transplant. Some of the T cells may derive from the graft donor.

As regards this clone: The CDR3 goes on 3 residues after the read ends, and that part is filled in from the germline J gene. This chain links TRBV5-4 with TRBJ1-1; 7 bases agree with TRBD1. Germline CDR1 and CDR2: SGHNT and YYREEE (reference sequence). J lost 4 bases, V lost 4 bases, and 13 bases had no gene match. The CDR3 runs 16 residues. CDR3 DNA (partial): TGTGCCAGCAGCCTGGGTGGAAAAGGGGGCGGCACTGAA. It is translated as CASSLGGKGGGTE. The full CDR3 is CASSLGGKGGGTEAFF.

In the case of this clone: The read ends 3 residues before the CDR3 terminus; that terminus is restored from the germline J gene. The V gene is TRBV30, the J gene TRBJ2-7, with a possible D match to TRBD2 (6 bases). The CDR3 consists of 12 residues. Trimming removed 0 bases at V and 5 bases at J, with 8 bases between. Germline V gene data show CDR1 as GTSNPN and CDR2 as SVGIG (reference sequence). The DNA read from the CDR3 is TGTGCCTGGAGTGTACTAGCCCACGAG. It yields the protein CAWSVLAHE. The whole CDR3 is CAWSVLAHEQYF.

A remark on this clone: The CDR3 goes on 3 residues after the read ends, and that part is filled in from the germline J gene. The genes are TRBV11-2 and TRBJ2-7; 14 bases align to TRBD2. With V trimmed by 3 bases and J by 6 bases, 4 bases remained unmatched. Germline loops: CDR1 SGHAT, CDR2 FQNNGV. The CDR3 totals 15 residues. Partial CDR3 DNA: TGTGCCAGCAGCTTGGGACTAGCGGGAGTTGGCGAG. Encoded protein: CASSLGLAGVGE. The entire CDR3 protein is CASSLGLAGVGEQYF. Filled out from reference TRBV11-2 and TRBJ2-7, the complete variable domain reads EAGVAQSPRYKIIEKRQSVAFWCNPISGHATLYWYQQILGQGPKLLIQFQNNGVVDDSQLPKDRFSAERLKGVDSTLKIQPAKLEDSAVYLCASSLGLAGVGEQYFGPGTRLTVT.

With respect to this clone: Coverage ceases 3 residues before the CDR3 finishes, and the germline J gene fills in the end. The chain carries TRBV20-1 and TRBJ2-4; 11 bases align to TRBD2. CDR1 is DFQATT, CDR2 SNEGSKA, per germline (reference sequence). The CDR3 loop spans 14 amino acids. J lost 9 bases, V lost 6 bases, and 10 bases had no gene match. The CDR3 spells CSAVQTSGTGIQYF. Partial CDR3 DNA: TGCAGTGCCGTCCAGACTAGCGGGACGGGCATT.

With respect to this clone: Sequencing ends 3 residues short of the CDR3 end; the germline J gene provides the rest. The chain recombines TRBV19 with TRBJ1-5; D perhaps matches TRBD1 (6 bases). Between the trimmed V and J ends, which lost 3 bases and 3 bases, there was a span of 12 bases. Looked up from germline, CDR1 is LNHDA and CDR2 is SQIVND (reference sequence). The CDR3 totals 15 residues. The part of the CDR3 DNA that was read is TGTGCCAGTAGTATCTTGGGGGCCAACAATCAGCCC. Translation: CASSILGANNQP. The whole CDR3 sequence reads CASSILGANNQPQHF.

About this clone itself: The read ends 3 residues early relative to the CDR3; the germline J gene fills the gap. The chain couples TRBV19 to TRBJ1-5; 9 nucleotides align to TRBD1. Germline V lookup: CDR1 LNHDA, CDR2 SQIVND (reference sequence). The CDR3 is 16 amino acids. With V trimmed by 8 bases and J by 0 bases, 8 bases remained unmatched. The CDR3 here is CASGTGRGYSNQPQHF. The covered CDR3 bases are TGTGCCAGTGGGACAGGGAGGGGATATAGCAATCAGCCC.

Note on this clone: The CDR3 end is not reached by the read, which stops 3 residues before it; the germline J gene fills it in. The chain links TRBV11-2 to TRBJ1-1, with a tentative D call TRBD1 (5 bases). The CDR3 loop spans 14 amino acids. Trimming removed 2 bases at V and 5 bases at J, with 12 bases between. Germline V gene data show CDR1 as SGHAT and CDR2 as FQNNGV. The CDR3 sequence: CASSLPQGRTEAFF. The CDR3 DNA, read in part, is TGTGCCAGCAGCTTACCCCAGGGAAGGACTGAA.

This chain's CDR3 is CASRVPGLDNSPLHF. CDR3 bases read: TGTGCCAGCAGGGTACCGGGACTGGATAATTCACCC. The chain links TRBV2 to TRBJ1-6, with D possibly matching TRBD1 (5 bases). Sequencing ends 3 residues short of the CDR3 end; the germline J gene provides the rest. The CDR3 extends over 15 amino acids. The V and J ends lost 6 bases and 5 bases respectively, with 14 bases between them. Germline CDR1 and CDR2: SNHLY and FYNNEI.

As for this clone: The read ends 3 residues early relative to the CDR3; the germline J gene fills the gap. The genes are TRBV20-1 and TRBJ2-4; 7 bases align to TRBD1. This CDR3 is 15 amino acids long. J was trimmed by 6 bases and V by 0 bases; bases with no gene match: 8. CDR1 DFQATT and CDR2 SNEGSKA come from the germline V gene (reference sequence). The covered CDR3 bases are TGCAGTGCTAGAGAACAAGACAGGGATGGAAACATT. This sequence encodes CSAREQDRDGNI. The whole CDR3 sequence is CSAREQDRDGNIQYF.

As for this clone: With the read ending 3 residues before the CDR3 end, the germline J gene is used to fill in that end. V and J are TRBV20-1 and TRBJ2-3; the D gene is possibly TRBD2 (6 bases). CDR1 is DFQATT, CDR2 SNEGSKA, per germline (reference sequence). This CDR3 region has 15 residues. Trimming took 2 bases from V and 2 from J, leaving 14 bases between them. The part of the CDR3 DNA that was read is TGCAGTGCTAGAAAATCTAGCGAGATCACAGATACG. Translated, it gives CSARKSSEITDT. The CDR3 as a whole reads CSARKSSEITDTQYF.

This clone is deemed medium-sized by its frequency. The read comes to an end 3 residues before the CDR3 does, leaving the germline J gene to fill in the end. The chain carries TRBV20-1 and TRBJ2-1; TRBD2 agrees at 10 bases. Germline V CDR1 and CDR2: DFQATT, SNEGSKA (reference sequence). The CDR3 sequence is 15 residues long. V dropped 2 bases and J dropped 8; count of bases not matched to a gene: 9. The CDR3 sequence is CSARSSSGRADEQFF. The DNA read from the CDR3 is TGCAGTGCTAGAAGTTCCAGCGGGAGGGCAGATGAG.

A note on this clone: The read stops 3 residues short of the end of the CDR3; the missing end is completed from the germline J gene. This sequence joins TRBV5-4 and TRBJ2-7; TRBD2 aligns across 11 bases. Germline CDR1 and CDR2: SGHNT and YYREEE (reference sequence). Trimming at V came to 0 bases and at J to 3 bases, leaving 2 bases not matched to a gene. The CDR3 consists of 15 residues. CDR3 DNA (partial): TGTGCCAGCAGCTTGGCCGGGACTAGCGGCTACGAG. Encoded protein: CASSLAGTSGYE. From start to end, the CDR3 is CASSLAGTSGYEQYF.

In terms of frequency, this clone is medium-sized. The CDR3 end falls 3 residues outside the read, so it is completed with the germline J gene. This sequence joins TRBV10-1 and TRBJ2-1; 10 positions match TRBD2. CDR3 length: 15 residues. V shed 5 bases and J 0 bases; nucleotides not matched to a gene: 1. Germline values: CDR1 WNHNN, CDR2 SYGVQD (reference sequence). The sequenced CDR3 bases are TGCGCCAGCAGTATAGCGGGGGGCTCCTACAATGAG. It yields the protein CASSIAGGSYNE. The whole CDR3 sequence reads CASSIAGGSYNEQFF.

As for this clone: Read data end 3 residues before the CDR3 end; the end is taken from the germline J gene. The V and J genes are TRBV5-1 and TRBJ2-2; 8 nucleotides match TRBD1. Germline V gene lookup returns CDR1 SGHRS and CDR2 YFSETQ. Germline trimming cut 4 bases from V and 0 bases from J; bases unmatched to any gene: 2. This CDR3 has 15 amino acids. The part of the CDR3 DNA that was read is TGCGCCAGCAGCATGGGACAGGCGAACACCGGGGAG. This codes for CASSMGQANTGE. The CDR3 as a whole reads CASSMGQANTGELFF. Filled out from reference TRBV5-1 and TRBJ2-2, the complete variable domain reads KAGVTQTPRYLIKTRGQQVTLSCSPISGHRSVSWYQQTPGQGLQFLFEYFSETQRNKGNFPGRFSGRQFSNSRSEMNVSTLELGDSALYLCASSMGQANTGELFFGEGSRLTVL.

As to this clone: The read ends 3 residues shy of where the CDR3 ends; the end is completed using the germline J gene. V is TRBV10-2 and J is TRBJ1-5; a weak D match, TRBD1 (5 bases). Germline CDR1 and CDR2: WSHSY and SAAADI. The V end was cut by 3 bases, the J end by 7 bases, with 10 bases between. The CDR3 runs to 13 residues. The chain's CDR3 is CASSEGWGQPQHF. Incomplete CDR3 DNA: TGCGCCAGCAGTGAAGGTTGGGGCCAGCCC.

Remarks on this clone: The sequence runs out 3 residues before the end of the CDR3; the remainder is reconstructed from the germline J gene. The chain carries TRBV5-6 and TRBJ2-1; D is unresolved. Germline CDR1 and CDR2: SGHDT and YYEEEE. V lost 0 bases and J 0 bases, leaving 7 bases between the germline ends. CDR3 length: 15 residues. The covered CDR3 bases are TGTGCCAGCAGCTTGGGTCAGAGCTCCTACAATGAG. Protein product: CASSLGQSSYNE. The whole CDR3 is CASSLGQSSYNEQFF.

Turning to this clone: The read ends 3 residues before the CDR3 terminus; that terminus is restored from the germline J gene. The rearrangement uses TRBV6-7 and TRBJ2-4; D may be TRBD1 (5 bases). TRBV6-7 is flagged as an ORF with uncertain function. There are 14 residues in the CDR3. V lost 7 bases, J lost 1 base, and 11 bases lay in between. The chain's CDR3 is CASKGLGAKNIQYF. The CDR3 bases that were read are TGTGCCAGCAAGGGGTTGGGCGCCAAAAACATT.

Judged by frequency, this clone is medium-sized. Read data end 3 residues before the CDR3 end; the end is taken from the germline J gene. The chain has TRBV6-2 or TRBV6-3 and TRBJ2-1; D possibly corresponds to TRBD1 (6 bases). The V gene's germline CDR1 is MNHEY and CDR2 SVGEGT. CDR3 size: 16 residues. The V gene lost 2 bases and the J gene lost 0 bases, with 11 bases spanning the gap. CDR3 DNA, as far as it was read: TGTGCCAGCAGTTACGGGGGCCTGAGCTCCTACAATGAG. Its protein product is CASSYGGLSSYNE. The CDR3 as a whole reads CASSYGGLSSYNEQFF.

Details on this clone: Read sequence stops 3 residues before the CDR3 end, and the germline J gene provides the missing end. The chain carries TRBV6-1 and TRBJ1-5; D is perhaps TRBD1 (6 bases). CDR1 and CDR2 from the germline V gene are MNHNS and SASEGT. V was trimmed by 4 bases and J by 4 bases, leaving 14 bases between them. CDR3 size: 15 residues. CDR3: CASSGMTGHNQPQHF. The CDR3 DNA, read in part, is TGTGCCAGCAGTGGTATGACAGGCCATAATCAGCCC.

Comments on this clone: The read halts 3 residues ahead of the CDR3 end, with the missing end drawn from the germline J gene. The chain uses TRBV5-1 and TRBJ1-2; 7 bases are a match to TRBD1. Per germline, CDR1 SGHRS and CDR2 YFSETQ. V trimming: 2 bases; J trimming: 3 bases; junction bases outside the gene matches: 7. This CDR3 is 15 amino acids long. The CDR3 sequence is CASSFEWGTDYGYTF. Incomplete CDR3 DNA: TGCGCCAGCAGCTTTGAGTGGGGGACAGACTATGGC.

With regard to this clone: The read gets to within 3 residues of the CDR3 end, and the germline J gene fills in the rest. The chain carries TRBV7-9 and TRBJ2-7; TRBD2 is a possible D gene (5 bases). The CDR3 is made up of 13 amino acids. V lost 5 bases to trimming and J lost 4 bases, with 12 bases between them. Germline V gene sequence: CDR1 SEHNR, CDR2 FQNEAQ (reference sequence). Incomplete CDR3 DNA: TGTGCCAGCAGCCCCAGCGGATTATACGAG. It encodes CASSPSGLYE. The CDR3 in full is CASSPSGLYEQYF.

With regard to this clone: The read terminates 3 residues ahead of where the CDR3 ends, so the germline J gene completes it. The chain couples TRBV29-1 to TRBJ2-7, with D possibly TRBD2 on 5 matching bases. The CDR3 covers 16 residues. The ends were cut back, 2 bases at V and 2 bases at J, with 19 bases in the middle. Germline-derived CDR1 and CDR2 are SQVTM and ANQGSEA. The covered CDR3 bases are TGCAGCGTTGAACGGGCCGGGGATGGGTTCACCTACGAG. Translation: CSVERAGDGFTYE. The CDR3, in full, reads CSVERAGDGFTYEQYF.

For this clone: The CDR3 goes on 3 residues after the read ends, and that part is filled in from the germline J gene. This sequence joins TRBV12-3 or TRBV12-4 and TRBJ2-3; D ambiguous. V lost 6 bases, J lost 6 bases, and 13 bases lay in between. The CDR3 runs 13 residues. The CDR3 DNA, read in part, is TGTGCCAGCAGCAGCCGCCGGGTTGATACG. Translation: CASSSRRVDT. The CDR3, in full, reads CASSSRRVDTQYF.

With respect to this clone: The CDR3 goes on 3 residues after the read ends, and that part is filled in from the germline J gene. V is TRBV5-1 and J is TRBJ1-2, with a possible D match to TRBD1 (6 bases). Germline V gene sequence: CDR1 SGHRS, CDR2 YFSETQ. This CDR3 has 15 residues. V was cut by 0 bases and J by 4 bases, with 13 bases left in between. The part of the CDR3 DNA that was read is TGCGCCAGCAGCTTGGTGTCCGGGACACCCTATGGC. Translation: CASSLVSGTPYG. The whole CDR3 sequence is CASSLVSGTPYGYTF.

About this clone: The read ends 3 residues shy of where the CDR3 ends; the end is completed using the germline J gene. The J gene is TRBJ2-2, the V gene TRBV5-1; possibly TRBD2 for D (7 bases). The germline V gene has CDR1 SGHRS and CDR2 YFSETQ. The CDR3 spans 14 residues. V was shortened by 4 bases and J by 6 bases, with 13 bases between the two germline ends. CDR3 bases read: TGCGCCAGCAGCGGGGGCACTAGCGCCGGGGAG. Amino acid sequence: CASSGGTSAGE. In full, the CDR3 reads CASSGGTSAGELFF. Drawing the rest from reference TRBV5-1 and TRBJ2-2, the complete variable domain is KAGVTQTPRYLIKTRGQQVTLSCSPISGHRSVSWYQQTPGQGLQFLFEYFSETQRNKGNFPGRFSGRQFSNSRSEMNVSTLELGDSALYLCASSGGTSAGELFFGEGSRLTVL.

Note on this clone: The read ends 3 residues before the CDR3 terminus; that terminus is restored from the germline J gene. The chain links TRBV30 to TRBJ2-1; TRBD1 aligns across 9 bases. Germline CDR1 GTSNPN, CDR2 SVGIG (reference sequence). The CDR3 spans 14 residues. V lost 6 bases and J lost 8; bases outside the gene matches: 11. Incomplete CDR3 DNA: TGTGCCTGCCAACCGGGACAGGGTAACGATGAG. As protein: CACQPGQGNDE. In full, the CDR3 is CACQPGQGNDEQFF.

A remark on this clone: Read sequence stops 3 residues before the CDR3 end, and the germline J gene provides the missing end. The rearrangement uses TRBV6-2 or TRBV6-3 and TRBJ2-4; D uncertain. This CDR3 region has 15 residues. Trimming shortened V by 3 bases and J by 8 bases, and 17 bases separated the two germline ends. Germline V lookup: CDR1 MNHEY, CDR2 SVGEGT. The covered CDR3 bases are TGTGCCAGCAGTTATTCCGACCTGGGCTGGTACATT. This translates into CASSYSDLGWYI. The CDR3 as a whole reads CASSYSDLGWYIQYF.

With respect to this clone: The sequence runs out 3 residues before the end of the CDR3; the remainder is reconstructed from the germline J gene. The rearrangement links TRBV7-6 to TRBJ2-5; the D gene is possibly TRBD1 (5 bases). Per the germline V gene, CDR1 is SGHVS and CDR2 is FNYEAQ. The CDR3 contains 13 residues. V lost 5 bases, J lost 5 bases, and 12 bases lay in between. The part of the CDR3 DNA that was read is TGTGCCAGCAGCGCTCAGGGAAGGGAGACC. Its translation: CASSAQGRET. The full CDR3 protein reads CASSAQGRETQYF.

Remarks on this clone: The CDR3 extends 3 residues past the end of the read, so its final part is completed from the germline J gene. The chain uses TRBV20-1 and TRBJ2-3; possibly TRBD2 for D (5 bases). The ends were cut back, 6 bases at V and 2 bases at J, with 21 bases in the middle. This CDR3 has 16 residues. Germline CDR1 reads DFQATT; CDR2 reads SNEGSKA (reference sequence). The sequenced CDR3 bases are TGCAGTGCCCCCCGGACTCCCTGGGGTCACACAGATACG. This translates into CSAPRTPWGHTDT. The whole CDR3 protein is CSAPRTPWGHTDTQYF.